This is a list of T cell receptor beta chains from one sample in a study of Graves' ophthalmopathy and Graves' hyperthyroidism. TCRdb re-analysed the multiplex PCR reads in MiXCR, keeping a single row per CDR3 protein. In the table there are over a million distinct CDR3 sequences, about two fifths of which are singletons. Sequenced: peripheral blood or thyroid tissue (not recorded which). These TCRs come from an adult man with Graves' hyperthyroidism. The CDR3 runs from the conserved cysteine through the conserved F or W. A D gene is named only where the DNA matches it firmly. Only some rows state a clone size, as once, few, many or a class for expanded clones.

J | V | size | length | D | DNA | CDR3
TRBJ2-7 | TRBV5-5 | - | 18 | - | TGCGCCAGCAGCCAAGAATATAGTGGCGGGGATAGACTCTACGAGCAGTACTTC | CASSQEYSGGDRLYEQYF
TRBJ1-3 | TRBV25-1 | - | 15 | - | TGTGCCAGCAGTGATGTAACGAGCTCTGGAAACACCATATATTTT | CASSDVTSSGNTIYF
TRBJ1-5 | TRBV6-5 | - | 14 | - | TGTGCCACATGGACAGAGTATAGCAATCAGCCCCAGCATTTT | CATWTEYSNQPQHF
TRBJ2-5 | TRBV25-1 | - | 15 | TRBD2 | TGTGCCAGCAGTAAGCGGGGGGGCCTCCAAGAGACCCAGTACTTC | CASSKRGGLQETQYF
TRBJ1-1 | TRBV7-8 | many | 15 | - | TGTGCCAGCAGCTTAGCGACAGTCATGAACACTGAAGCTTTCTTT | CASSLATVMNTEAFF
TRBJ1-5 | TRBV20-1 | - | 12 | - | TGCAGTGGAGAAGATAGCAATCAGCCCCAGCATTTT | CSGEDSNQPQHF
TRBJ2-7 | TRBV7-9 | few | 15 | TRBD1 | TGTGCCAGCAGCTTAGGGACAGGGGCAAGCAACGAGCAGTACTTC | CASSLGTGASNEQYF
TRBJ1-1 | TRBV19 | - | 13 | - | TGTGCCAGTGGTCAGCAGGGGCGGGGGAGAGCTTTCTTT | CASGQQGRGRAFF
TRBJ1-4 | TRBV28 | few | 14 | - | TGTGCCAGCAGGGCGGGACACAGGAATGAAAAACTGTTTTTT | CASRAGHRNEKLFF
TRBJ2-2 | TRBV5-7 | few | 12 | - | TGTGCCAGCAGCTTAGTTCCCCGGGAGCTGTTTTTT | CASSLVPRELFF
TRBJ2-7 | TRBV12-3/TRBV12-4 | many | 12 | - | TGTGCCAGCAGCCAACAATACTACGAGCAGTACTTC | CASSQQYYEQYF
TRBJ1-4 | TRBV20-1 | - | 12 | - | TGCAGTGCTAAGCGGGGTAATGAAAAACTGTTTTTT | CSAKRGNEKLFF
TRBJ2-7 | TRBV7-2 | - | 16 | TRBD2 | TGTGCCAGCAGCTTAGTTCGTACTAGCGGGAGGTACGAGCAGTACTTC | CASSLVRTSGRYEQYF
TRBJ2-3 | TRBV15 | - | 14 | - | TGTGCCACCAGCCCGAGTAGCGGCACAGATACGCAGTATTTT | CATSPSSGTDTQYF
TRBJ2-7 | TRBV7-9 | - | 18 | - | TGTGCCAGTAGCTCGAGTTCTGTCAGGACGCCCAGCTCCTACGAGCAGTACTTC | CASSSSSVRTPSSYEQYF
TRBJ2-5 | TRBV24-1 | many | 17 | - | TGTGCCACCAGTGACCGACGTTCCGGGGGGCTTGTGGAGACCCAGTACTTC | CATSDRRSGGLVETQYF
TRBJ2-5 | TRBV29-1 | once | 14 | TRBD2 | TGCAGCGTTGACCCGGGCGGGGGAATAGAGACCCAGTACTTC | CSVDPGGGIETQYF
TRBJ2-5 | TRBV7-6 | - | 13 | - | TGTGCCAGCAGTAACAGGGCTGAAGAGACCCAGTACTTC | CASSNRAEETQYF
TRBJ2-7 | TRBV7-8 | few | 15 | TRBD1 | TGTGCCAGCACTCTTAGAGGACAGGGTTCCTACGAGCAGTACTTC | CASTLRGQGSYEQYF
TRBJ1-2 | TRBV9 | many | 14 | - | TGTGCCAGCAGCCCTCCCGGTGATACTGTCGGCTACACCTTC | CASSPPGDTVGYTF
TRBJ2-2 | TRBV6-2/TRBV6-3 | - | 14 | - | TGTGCCAGCAGTTTTGACAGATACACCGGGGAGCTGTTTTTT | CASSFDRYTGELFF
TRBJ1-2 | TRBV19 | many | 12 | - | TGTGCCAGTAGTATGTCCAGGTTTGGCTACACCTTC | CASSMSRFGYTF
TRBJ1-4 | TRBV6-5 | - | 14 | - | TGTGCCAGCAGCCGGGACGCAGGGGATGAAAAACTGTTTTTT | CASSRDAGDEKLFF
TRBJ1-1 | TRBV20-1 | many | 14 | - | TGCAGTGCTAGAGATGCCGTGGGAGACACTGAAGCTTTCTTT | CSARDAVGDTEAFF
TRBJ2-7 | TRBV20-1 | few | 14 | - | TGCAGTGCTAGAGGGACATCCCTATCCTACGAGCAGTACTTC | CSARGTSLSYEQYF
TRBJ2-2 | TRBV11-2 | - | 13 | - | TGTGCCAGCAGCTCCGGGACAATCGGGGAGCTGTTTTTT | CASSSGTIGELFF
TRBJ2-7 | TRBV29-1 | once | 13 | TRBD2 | TGCAGCTTCGGACTAGCGGGGGGCTACGAGCAGTACTTC | CSFGLAGGYEQYF
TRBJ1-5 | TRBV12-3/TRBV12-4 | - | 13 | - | TGTGCCACCATACAGGGTCCCAATCAGCCCCAGCATTTT | CATIQGPNQPQHF
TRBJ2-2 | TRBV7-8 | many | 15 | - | TGTGCCAGCAGCTTCCGGGACTGGAACACCGGGGAGCTGTTTTTT | CASSFRDWNTGELFF
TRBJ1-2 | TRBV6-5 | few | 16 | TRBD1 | TGTGCCAGCAGTTACTCGGGACAGTCTTTATACAGTGGCTACATCTTC | CASSYSGQSLYSGYIF
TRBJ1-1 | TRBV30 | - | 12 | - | TGTGCCTACCGGGACGGGAACACTGAAGCTTTCTTT | CAYRDGNTEAFF
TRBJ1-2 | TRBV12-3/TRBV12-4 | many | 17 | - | TGTGCCAGCAGTTTAGATATGGCTATCGCCTTCGACTATGGCTACACCTTC | CASSLDMAIAFDYGYTF
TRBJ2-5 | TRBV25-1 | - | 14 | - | TGTGCCGGCAGTTTAGTCGCCGGTTCGGAGACCCAGTACTTC | CAGSLVAGSETQYF
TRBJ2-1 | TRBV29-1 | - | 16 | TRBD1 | TGCAGCGTTGAACCCGGGACAGGGTTCGCCTACAATGAGCAGTTCTTC | CSVEPGTGFAYNEQFF
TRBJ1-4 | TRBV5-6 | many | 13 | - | TGTGCCAGCAGCCCTCGGGGGTGGGAAAAACTGTTTTTT | CASSPRGWEKLFF
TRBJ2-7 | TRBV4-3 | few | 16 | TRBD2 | TGCGCCAGCAGCCAAGATACGGGACTAGCGCAACCTGAGCAGTACTTC | CASSQDTGLAQPEQYF
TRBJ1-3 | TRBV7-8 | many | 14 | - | TGTGCCAGCAGCTTACAGGTGTATGGAAACACCATATATTTT | CASSLQVYGNTIYF
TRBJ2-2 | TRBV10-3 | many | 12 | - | TGTGCCATCAGTAGAGGAACCGGGGAGCTGTTTTTT | CAISRGTGELFF
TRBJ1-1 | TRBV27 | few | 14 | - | TGTGCCAGCAGTTTGGGGACACCGAACACTGAAGCTTTCTTT | CASSLGTPNTEAFF
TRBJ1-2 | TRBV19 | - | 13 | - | TGTGCCAGTACCGGAGAGGGCTCCTATGGCTACACCTTC | CASTGEGSYGYTF
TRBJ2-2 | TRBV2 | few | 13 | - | TGTGCCAGCGCCGGTTGGGGCACCGGGGAGCTGTTTTTT | CASAGWGTGELFF
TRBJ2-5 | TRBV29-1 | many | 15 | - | TGCAGCGTTGCACACCCACCCCCAGCGCGAGAGACCCAGTACTTC | CSVAHPPPARETQYF
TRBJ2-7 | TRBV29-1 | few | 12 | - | TGCAGCTTCAAGGAGGGCTCCTACGAGCAGTACTTC | CSFKEGSYEQYF
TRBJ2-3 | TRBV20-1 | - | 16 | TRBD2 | TGCAGTGCTACCACGCGACTAGCGGGATTAGCAGATACGCAGTATTTT | CSATTRLAGLADTQYF
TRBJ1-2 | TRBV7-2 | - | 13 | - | TGTGCCAGCAGCTTAGAGACCGGGGGAGGCTACACCTTC | CASSLETGGGYTF
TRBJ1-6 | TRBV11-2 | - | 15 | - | TGTGCCAGCAGCCGGAGCAGGGGCATGAATTCACCCCTACACTTT | CASSRSRGMNSPLHF
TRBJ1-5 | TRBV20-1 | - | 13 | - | TGCAGTGCTATCAGCCGAGTTGGTCAGCCCCAGCATTTT | CSAISRVGQPQHF
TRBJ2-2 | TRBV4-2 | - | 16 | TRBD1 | TGTGCCAGCAGCCAGAGGGGACAGAGTTACACCGGGGAGCTGTTTTTT | CASSQRGQSYTGELFF
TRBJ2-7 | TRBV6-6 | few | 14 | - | TGTGCCAGCAGTTACGGGCCCCCCGGGGGCGAGCAGTACTTC | CASSYGPPGGEQYF
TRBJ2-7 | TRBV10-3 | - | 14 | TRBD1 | TGTGCCATCAGTGAGTCCAGAGGGGGCTTCGAGCAGTACTTC | CAISESRGGFEQYF
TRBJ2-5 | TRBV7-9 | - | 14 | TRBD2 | TGTGCCAGCAGCTCGACTAGCCCACGAGAGACCCAGTACTTC | CASSSTSPRETQYF
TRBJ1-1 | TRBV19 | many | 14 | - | TGTGCCAGCTCGAAACAGGGTGCGAACACTGAAGCTTTCTTT | CASSKQGANTEAFF
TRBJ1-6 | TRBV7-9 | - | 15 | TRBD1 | TGCGCCAGCAGGGACAGGGCCTCTGGTAATTCACCCCTCCACTTT | CASRDRASGNSPLHF
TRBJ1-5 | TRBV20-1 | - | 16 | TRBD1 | TGCAGTGCTAGAAGAGGGCGGGACAGTTCCATCCGGGCCCAGCATTTT | CSARRGRDSSIRAQHF
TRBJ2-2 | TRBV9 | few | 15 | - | TGTGCCAGCAGCGTCTATCTAGATCAGGCCGGGGAGCTGTTTTTT | CASSVYLDQAGELFF